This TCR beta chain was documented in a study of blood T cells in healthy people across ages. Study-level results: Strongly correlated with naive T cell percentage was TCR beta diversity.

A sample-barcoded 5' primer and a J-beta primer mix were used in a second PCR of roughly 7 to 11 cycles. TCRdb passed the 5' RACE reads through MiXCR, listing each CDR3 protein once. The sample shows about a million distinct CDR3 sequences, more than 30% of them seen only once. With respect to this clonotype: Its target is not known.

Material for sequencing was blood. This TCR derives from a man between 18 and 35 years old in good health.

Written as DNA, the CDR3 is TGTGCCAGCAGTTCCGCCGGGGGAGCTTACAATGAGCAGTACTTC. This codes for CASSSAGGAYNEQYF. This chain joins TRBV12-3 or TRBV12-4 and TRBJ2-7, with TRBD2 as a possible D gene (6 bases). V was shortened by 4 bases and J by 7 bases, with 20 bases between the two germline ends. The CDR3 sequence is 15 residues long.